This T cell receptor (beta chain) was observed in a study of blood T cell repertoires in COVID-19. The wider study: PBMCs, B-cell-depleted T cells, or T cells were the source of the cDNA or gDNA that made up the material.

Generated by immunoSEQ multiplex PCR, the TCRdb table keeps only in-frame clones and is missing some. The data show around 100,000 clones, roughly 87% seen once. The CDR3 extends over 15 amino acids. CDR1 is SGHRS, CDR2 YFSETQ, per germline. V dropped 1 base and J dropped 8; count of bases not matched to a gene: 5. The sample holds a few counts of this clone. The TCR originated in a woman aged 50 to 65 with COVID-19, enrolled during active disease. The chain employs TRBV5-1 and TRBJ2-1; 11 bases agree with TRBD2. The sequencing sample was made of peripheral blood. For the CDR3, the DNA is TGCGCCAGCAGCTTGCTACTAGCGGGGGAGTATGAGCAGTTCTTC. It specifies CASSLLLAGEYEQFF.